This T cell receptor beta chain was recorded in a study of shared clonotypes between healthy human individuals. At the level of the study: Three CD4 naive, three CD4 memory, two CD8 naive and one CD8 memory plate were used per donor.

Samples underwent the assay at deep level. Source study methods: ImmunoSEQ junction-only sequences lacked quality scores, so their filtering differed. The assay was immunoSEQ multiplex PCR, and TCRdb's table has in-frame clones only and misses some. V, J and clone size are taken as reported in that table, and D and trimming were inferred from the DNA itself. The repertoire has 1,400,000 or so clones, less than 99% of them found once; the top ten carry approximately 0.38%. Study results and limitations: Generation probabilities were higher for clonotypes shared across all four sorted-subset donors than for unshared ones.

The J segment lost 7 bases and the V segment lost 0 bases, leaving 7 bases of the junction unmatched. The CDR3 is 17 residues long. Germline assignment: CDR1 SGHNT and CDR2 YENEEA. Concerning this clone itself: Antigen specificity is unknown.

The material sequenced was naive CD4+ T cells sorted from blood. Subset specified: CD45RA+ positively selected. The receptor comes from a man aged 25-45 years in good health. This chain links TRBV11-3 with TRBJ2-1; 12 bases are a match to TRBD1. The CDR3 is CASSLDLGQGARNEQFF. Written as DNA, the CDR3 is TGTGCCAGCAGCTTAGATTTGGGACAGGGGGCGAGGAATGAGCAGTTCTTC.